What follows are 19 T cell receptor beta chains derived from one specimen sequenced in a study of blood T cell repertoires in COVID-19. Some clones are missing from TCRdb's copy, which holds only in-frame ones; the method was immunoSEQ multiplex PCR. The sample records about 59,000 clones, roughly 78% being singletons. Sequences were obtained from peripheral blood. These receptors were taken from a man aged 55 to 70 with acute or convalescent COVID-19.

This clone showed up just a few times. This chain joins TRBV28 and TRBJ2-7, with TRBD2 identical over 11 bases. Germline trimming cut 3 bases from V and 6 bases from J; bases unmatched to any gene: 10. CDR3 length: 16 amino acids. Germline V gene data show CDR1 as MDHEN and CDR2 as SYDVKM. The CDR3 nucleotides are TGTGCCAGCAGTTTGGGAACTAGCGGGAGCCTCGGCGAGCAGTACTTC. Translating it yields CASSLGTSGSLGEQYF.

The V call is TRBV11-3, the J call TRBJ2-3; 7 positions match TRBD2. The CDR3 covers 14 residues. Trimming cost V 5 bases and J 4 bases; bases outside gene matches: 6. Looked up from germline, CDR1 is SGHNT and CDR2 is YENEEA. CDR3 sequence reads: CASSLSRGADTQYF. Written as DNA, the CDR3 is TGTGCCAGCAGCCTGAGTCGGGGGGCAGATACGCAGTATTTT.

This clone occurred a few times. The chain recombines TRBV28 with TRBJ1-1; 11 nucleotides agree with TRBD1. Germline values: CDR1 MDHEN, CDR2 SYDVKM. The CDR3 covers 15 residues. The trim removed 4 bases at V and 6 bases at J, leaving 7 bases unmatched. The CDR3 DNA is TGTGCCAGCAGTTCTCCGGGACAGGGGGTTGCTGAAGCTTTCTTT. Translating it yields CASSSPGQGVAEAFF. Supplemented by reference TRBV28 and TRBJ1-1, the full variable domain reads DVKVTQSSRYLVKRTGEKVFLECVQDMDHENMFWYRQDPGLGLRLIYFSYDVKMKEKGDIPEGYSVSREKKERFSLILESASTNQTSMYLCASSSPGQGVAEAFFGQGTRLTVV.

This clone occurred a few times. The chain recombines TRBV11-2 with TRBJ2-1; 8 bases are a match to TRBD2. V was pared by 5 bases and J by 2 bases, with 5 bases of the junction left unmatched. The CDR3 spans 15 residues. Per germline, CDR1 SGHAT and CDR2 FQNNGV. The CDR3 spells CASSQAGAAYNEQFF. The CDR3 DNA reads TGTGCCAGCAGCCAAGCGGGAGCGGCCTACAATGAGCAGTTCTTC. Using reference TRBV11-2 and TRBJ2-1 for the parts outside the CDR3, the full variable domain is EAGVAQSPRYKIIEKRQSVAFWCNPISGHATLYWYQQILGQGPKLLIQFQNNGVVDDSQLPKDRFSAERLKGVDSTLKIQPAKLEDSAVYLCASSQAGAAYNEQFFGPGTRLTVL.

The gene calls are TRBV23-1 and TRBJ2-2; no clear D. TRBV23-1 is given ORF status, its function remaining uncertain. V gave up 2 bases and J gave up 1 base, with 2 bases separating them. The CDR3 consists of 13 residues. The CDR3 loop reads CASSQQNTGELFF. The CDR3 nucleotides are TGCGCCAGCAGTCAACAGAACACCGGGGAGCTGTTTTTT.

The chain employs TRBV29-1 and TRBJ1-4; D not resolved. This CDR3 is built from 13 residues. Germline loops: CDR1 SQVTM, CDR2 ANQGSEA. V gave up 2 bases and J gave up 7 bases, with 11 bases separating them. CDR3 DNA sequence: TGCAGCGTTGAATTCCAGGAGGGTGAAAAACTGTTTTTT. Translating it yields CSVEFQEGEKLFF.

The chain combines TRBV5-6 with TRBJ2-3; TRBD2 matches 12 bases. Unmatched junction bases numbered 7, after V lost 1 base and J lost 4 bases. CDR3 length: 17 amino acids. Germline V gene sequence: CDR1 SGHDT, CDR2 YYEEEE. CDR3 loop: CASSLFSSGRESDTQYF. CDR3 DNA: TGTGCCAGCAGCTTGTTTTCTAGCGGGAGGGAGTCAGATACGCAGTATTTT.

The chain has TRBV14 and TRBJ2-3; possibly TRBD2 for D (5 bases). The V gene's germline CDR1 is SGHDN and CDR2 FVKESK. Trimming stripped 0 bases from V and 12 bases from J, with 13 bases between. The CDR3 runs 13 residues. The CDR3 here is CASSQDSLGYQYF. As DNA, the CDR3 is TGTGCCAGCAGCCAAGATTCACTAGGCTATCAGTATTTT.

The V call is TRBV6-2 or TRBV6-3, the J call TRBJ2-5; D not certain. Germline CDR1 reads MNHEY; CDR2 reads SVGEGT. V lost 6 bases and J lost 4, with 21 bases in between. CDR3 length: 16 amino acids. For the CDR3, the DNA is TGTGCCAGCAGCCCCCCCAAAACGAGGTGGCCAGAGACCCAGTACTTC. Protein: CASSPPKTRWPETQYF.

This clone was counted between two and nine times. This rearrangement joins TRBV2 to TRBJ2-5; possible D gene TRBD1, 5 bases. CDR3 length: 14 residues. V was pared by 2 bases and J by 4 bases, with 11 bases between. From germline, CDR1 is SNHLY and CDR2 FYNNEI. CDR3 residues: CASSERVTVETQYF. The CDR3 nucleotides are TGTGCCAGCAGTGAAAGGGTGACAGTAGAGACCCAGTACTTC.

The chain combines TRBV30 with TRBJ2-7, with 8 bases matching TRBD1. The CDR3 totals 14 residues. The V and J ends lost 4 bases and 6 bases, in that order; junction bases with no gene match: 11. Germline V gene data show CDR1 as GTSNPN and CDR2 as SVGIG (reference sequence). The CDR3 DNA reads as TGTGCCTGGACTCTGGACGGGACAGGCGGCGAGCAGTACTTC. It is translated as CAWTLDGTGGEQYF.

The chain uses TRBV6-5 and TRBJ1-2, with TRBD1 matching over 7 bases. The V gene end was trimmed by 8 bases and the J gene end by 6 bases; junction bases not matched to a gene: 6. The CDR3 consists of 12 residues. The germline gives CDR1 MNHEY, CDR2 SVGAGI. This chain's CDR3 is CASAEQGNGYTF. The DNA for the CDR3 is TGTGCCAGCGCCGAACAGGGGAATGGCTACACCTTC.

The rearrangement uses TRBV4-3 and TRBJ2-7; possible D gene TRBD2, 6 bases. Germline-derived CDR1 and CDR2 are LGHNA and YSLEER. The CDR3 totals 14 residues. The V end was cut by 2 bases, the J end by 4 bases, with 12 bases between. The CDR3, as DNA: TGCGCCAGCAGCCAAAGGGTCAGCGGGTACGAGCAGTACTTC. The encoded protein is CASSQRVSGYEQYF.

The CDR3 DNA reads TGCGCCAGCAGCCAGAGACAGGGTTCGGGTGAGCAGTTCTTC. This encodes CASSQRQGSGEQFF. The chain combines TRBV4-1 with TRBJ2-1, with 7 bases that match TRBD1. Per germline, CDR1 MGHRA and CDR2 YSYEKL. CDR3 size: 14 residues. Losses at the gene ends were 3 bases for V and 9 bases for J; bases not matched to a gene: 8.

The V gene is TRBV7-2, the J gene TRBJ2-1; D call uncertain. Trimming removed 5 bases at V and 7 bases at J, with 15 bases between. This CDR3 region has 14 residues. In germline, CDR1 is SGHTA, CDR2 FQGNSA. CDR3 DNA sequence: TGTGCCAGCAGCCCCGGTGGTGGTTGGAATGAGCAGTTCTTC. Protein sequence: CASSPGGGWNEQFF. Complete variable domain (other parts from reference TRBV7-2 and TRBJ2-1): GAGVSQSPSNKVTEKGKDVELRCDPISGHTALYWYRQSLGQGLEFLIYFQGNSAPDKSGLPSDRFSAERTGGSVSTLTIQRTQQEDSAVYLCASSPGGGWNEQFFGPGTRLTVL.

This rearrangement joins TRBV6-5 to TRBJ1-5; the match to TRBD1 covers 10 bases. The CDR3 is made up of 14 amino acids. The germline V gene has CDR1 MNHEY and CDR2 SVGAGI. V dropped 10 bases and J dropped 9; count of bases not matched to a gene: 12. The CDR3 reads CATQTGGLPGPQHF. CDR3 DNA: TGTGCCACCCAGACAGGGGGCCTCCCGGGGCCCCAGCATTTT.

This clone was observed a few times. The rearrangement uses TRBV27 and TRBJ1-2, with 10 bases identical to TRBD1. The junction had 14 bases not matched to a gene; V was cut back by 2 bases and J by 8 bases. This CDR3 contains 17 residues. Germline values: CDR1 MNHEY, CDR2 SMNVEV (reference sequence). The CDR3 coding sequence is TGTGCCAGCAGTTTAGGGGACTCCGGGACAGGGGCGGGCGGCTACACCTTC. Residues: CASSLGDSGTGAGGYTF.

The CDR3 loop reads CASPSHSGTSGTEAFF. CDR3 nucleotide sequence: TGTGCCAGCCCTTCTCATTCCGGGACAAGTGGCACTGAAGCTTTCTTT. This chain links TRBV18 with TRBJ1-1, with D possibly matching TRBD1 (6 bases). CDR1 is KGHSH, CDR2 LQKENI, per germline. This CDR3 comprises 16 residues. The V gene lost 8 bases and the J gene lost 4 bases, with 23 bases spanning the gap. The full variable domain, completed using reference TRBV18 and TRBJ1-1, is NAGVMQNPRHLVRRRGQEARLRCSPMKGHSHVYWYRQLPEEGLKFMVYLQKENIIDESGMPKERFSAEFPKEGPSILRIQQVVRGDSAAYFCASPSHSGTSGTEAFFGQGTRLTVV.

The V gene is TRBV5-6, the J gene TRBJ2-1; 7 positions agree with TRBD2. The CDR3 length is 17 residues. The germline V gene encodes CDR1 SGHDT and CDR2 YYEEEE. The J segment lost 2 bases and the V segment lost 0 bases, leaving 8 bases of the junction unmatched. As DNA, the CDR3 is TGTGCCAGCAGCTTGGTGATAGCGGGCCGTGCCTACAATGAGCAGTTCTTC. Translating gives CASSLVIAGRAYNEQFF. Filled out from reference TRBV5-6 and TRBJ2-1, the complete variable domain reads DAGVTQSPTHLIKTRGQQVTLRCSPKSGHDTVSWYQQALGQGPQFIFQYYEEEERQRGNFPDRFSGHQFPNYSSELNVNALLLGDSALYLCASSLVIAGRAYNEQFFGPGTRLTVL.